Below are 19 T cell receptor beta chains sequenced from a single sample in a study of shared clonotypes between healthy human individuals. TCRdb's copy holds only in-frame clones and misses some; the assay was immunoSEQ multiplex PCR. The data hold about 1.1 million clones, with approximately 80% observed a single time. What was sequenced was memory CD4+ T cells from PBMCs. This sample's subset: CD45RA-negative fraction. All receptors come from a man younger than 35 in good health. Some clones in this sample may be carry-over from other donors' samples.

For the CDR3, the DNA is TGCGCCAGCAGCTTGGTCAGCGGGCCCAACTCCTACAATGAGCAGTTCTTC. Translated: CASSLVSGPNSYNEQFF. The V and J genes are TRBV5-1 and TRBJ2-1; perhaps TRBD2 as D (6 bases). In germline, CDR1 is SGHRS, CDR2 YFSETQ. CDR3 length: 17 amino acids. V was shortened by 0 bases and J by 0 bases, with 13 bases between the two germline ends.

This clone was picked up a small number of times. The rearrangement joins TRBV5-1 to TRBJ1-1; possibly TRBD1 for D (6 bases). The CDR3 is 14 residues long. Germline V gene sequence: CDR1 SGHRS, CDR2 YFSETQ. Trimming left V 2 bases short and J 5 bases short, with 13 bases between. Here the CDR3 reads CASSFSGVVTEAFF. CDR3 DNA: TGCGCCAGCAGCTTCTCAGGGGTAGTGACTGAAGCTTTCTTT.

J is TRBJ2-4 and V is TRBV7-8, with D possibly TRBD1 on 5 matching bases. Between the trimmed V and J ends, which lost 2 bases and 0 bases, there was a span of 11 bases. The CDR3 totals 16 residues. Germline assignment: CDR1 SGHVS and CDR2 FQNEAQ. CDR3 region: CASSLLGRGAKNIQYF. For the CDR3, the DNA is TGTGCCAGCAGCTTACTGGGGCGCGGAGCCAAAAACATTCAGTACTTC.

This clone occurred a few times. The chain uses TRBV28 and TRBJ2-7; 10 bases fit TRBD1. CDR3 length equals 14 residues. Germline V gene data show CDR1 as MDHEN and CDR2 as SYDVKM. V lost 6 bases, J lost 3 bases, and 5 bases stayed unmatched. The CDR3 reads CASRPDRGHYEQYF. The CDR3 bases are TGTGCCAGCAGACCCGACAGGGGGCACTACGAGCAGTACTTC.

The rearrangement uses TRBV29-1 and TRBJ2-3; D is undetermined. The germline gives CDR1 SQVTM, CDR2 ANQGSEA. The CDR3 is 11 amino acids. V was shortened by 6 bases and J by 6 bases, with 10 bases between the two germline ends. In DNA form, the CDR3 reads TGCAGCGTAGGGTCCGGGGATACGCAGTATTTT. The encoded protein is CSVGSGDTQYF.

The V call is TRBV12-5, the J call TRBJ2-1, with a weak D call TRBD2 (6 bases). This CDR3 has 15 residues. In germline, CDR1 is LGHNT, CDR2 FRNRAP. V shed 3 bases and J shed 4 bases, with 13 bases lying between them. The CDR3 sequence: CASGFLDGGYNEQFF. The CDR3 nucleotides read TGTGCTAGTGGTTTCCTGGACGGGGGTTACAATGAGCAGTTCTTC.

This clone was detected once. This sequence joins TRBV7-2 and TRBJ2-7; 9 bases fit TRBD1. This CDR3 spans 14 amino acids. Germline values: CDR1 SGHTA, CDR2 FQGNSA. The J segment lost 6 bases and the V segment lost 4 bases, leaving 7 bases of the junction unmatched. CDR3 loop: CASSSVQGAGEQYF. Here the CDR3 DNA reads TGTGCCAGCAGCTCTGTACAGGGGGCTGGCGAGCAGTACTTC. The complete variable domain, with remaining parts taken from reference TRBV7-2 and TRBJ2-7, reads GAGVSQSPSNKVTEKGKDVELRCDPISGHTALYWYRQSLGQGLEFLIYFQGNSAPDKSGLPSDRFSAERTGGSVSTLTIQRTQQEDSAVYLCASSSVQGAGEQYFGPGTRLTVT.

The chain recombines TRBV6-1 with TRBJ1-1; D is uncertain. This CDR3 has 16 residues. V gave up 4 bases and J gave up 0 bases, with 15 bases separating them. The germline V gene encodes CDR1 MNHNS and CDR2 SASEGT. The CDR3 reads CASSGGGGIMNTEAFF. Here the CDR3 DNA reads TGTGCCAGCAGTGGGGGTGGAGGGATCATGAACACTGAAGCTTTCTTT.

V is TRBV5-4 and J is TRBJ2-3, with 8 bases fitting TRBD1. J lost 4 bases, V lost 6 bases, and 7 bases had no gene match. This CDR3 region has 14 residues. Looked up from germline, CDR1 is SGHNT and CDR2 is YYREEE (reference sequence). The CDR3 sequence is CASTSQGAADTQYF. The CDR3 coding sequence is TGTGCCAGCACTTCCCAGGGGGCCGCAGATACGCAGTATTTT. Complete variable domain (other parts from reference TRBV5-4 and TRBJ2-3): ETGVTQSPTHLIKTRGQQVTLRCSSQSGHNTVSWYQQALGQGPQFIFQYYREEENGRGNFPPRFSGLQFPNYSSELNVNALELDDSALYLCASTSQGAADTQYFGPGTRLTVL.

The V call is TRBV5-1, the J call TRBJ2-7; 7 bases agree with TRBD1. The V gene end was trimmed by 4 bases and the J gene end by 6 bases; junction bases not matched to a gene: 7. Germline V lookup: CDR1 SGHRS, CDR2 YFSETQ. The CDR3 spans 13 residues. The CDR3, as DNA: TGCGCCAGCAGCCGGGACAGTGCTCCCGAGCAGTACTTC. It codes for CASSRDSAPEQYF.

The chain joins TRBV19 to TRBJ1-2; D remains ambiguous. The CDR3 covers 12 residues. V gave up 6 bases and J gave up 4 bases, with 9 bases separating them. From germline, CDR1 is LNHDA and CDR2 SQIVND (reference sequence). For the CDR3, the DNA is TGTGCCAGTAGCCAGGCGTTCTATGGCTACACCTTC. The encoded protein is CASSQAFYGYTF.

This clone was counted once. The chain recombines TRBV7-2 with TRBJ1-1; no clear D. With 5 bases removed from V and 4 bases from J, the gap between germline ends came to 11 bases. The CDR3 length is 13 residues. The germline CDR1 and CDR2 sequences are SGHTA and FQGNSA. In DNA, the CDR3 is TGTGCCAGCAGCCTGATGGGTGTCACTGAAGCTTTCTTT. Translation: CASSLMGVTEAFF.

The chain employs TRBV5-1 and TRBJ2-1; no clear D. The CDR3 is made up of 15 amino acids. V lost 7 bases and J lost 1, with 15 bases in between. Germline CDR1 SGHRS, CDR2 YFSETQ. CDR3 amino acids: CASGIAGPSYNEQFF. The CDR3, as DNA: TGCGCCAGCGGGATAGCAGGTCCTTCCTACAATGAGCAGTTCTTC.

This clone was counted a few times. The chain links TRBV12-5 to TRBJ2-3; 12 bases fit TRBD2. The V gene end was trimmed by 1 base and the J gene end by 4 bases; junction bases not matched to a gene: 3. CDR3 length: 16 residues. Germline assignment: CDR1 LGHNT and CDR2 FRNRAP. The DNA for the CDR3 is TGTGCTAGTGGTTTGGGGACTAGCGGGACAGCAGATACGCAGTATTTT. Protein product: CASGLGTSGTADTQYF.

The chain is built from TRBV7-2 and TRBJ2-5; 13 bases agree with TRBD2. Trimming took 3 bases from V and 9 from J; bases not matched to a gene: 13. There are 17 residues in the CDR3. In germline, CDR1 is SGHTA, CDR2 FQGNSA. Here the CDR3 reads CASSLDHGTSGKEAQYF. The DNA of the CDR3 is TGTGCCAGCAGCTTGGATCACGGGACTAGCGGGAAGGAGGCCCAGTACTTC.

In its sample, this clone was seen a few times. V and J are TRBV2 and TRBJ2-7, with a weak D call TRBD1 (5 bases). The CDR3 runs 15 residues. Germline V CDR1 and CDR2: SNHLY, FYNNEI. Between the trimmed V and J ends, which lost 6 bases and 4 bases, there was a span of 19 bases. The CDR3, as DNA: TGTGCCAGCAGAGGCGTTAAGAGCAGGGTGTACGAGCAGTACTTC. Translation gives CASRGVKSRVYEQYF.

The V call is TRBV28, the J call TRBJ2-2; tentatively, D is TRBD1 or TRBD2 (5 bases each). The CDR3 runs to 15 residues. V shed 3 bases and J shed 4 bases, with 12 bases lying between them. Germline assignment: CDR1 MDHEN and CDR2 SYDVKM. In nucleotides, the CDR3 is TGTGCCAGCAGTTTTGGGACCTCAGGCACCGGGGAGCTGTTTTTT. Translation gives CASSFGTSGTGELFF.

This chain uses TRBV19 with TRBJ2-1, with D unclear. The CDR3 has 12 amino acids. The germline V gene encodes CDR1 LNHDA and CDR2 SQIVND (reference sequence). V gave up 2 bases and J gave up 7 bases, with 6 bases separating them. CDR3 in amino acids: CASSIFRNEQFF. The CDR3 coding sequence is TGTGCCAGTAGTATATTCCGTAATGAGCAGTTCTTC.

The CDR3 spells CAWSGLGDTQYF. The CDR3 DNA reads as TGTGCCTGGAGTGGGCTTGGGGATACGCAGTATTTT. The genes are TRBV30 and TRBJ2-3; no firm D call. This CDR3 is built from 12 residues. V dropped 1 base and J dropped 6 bases, with 8 bases sitting between them. The germline CDR1 and CDR2 sequences are GTSNPN and SVGIG (reference sequence).